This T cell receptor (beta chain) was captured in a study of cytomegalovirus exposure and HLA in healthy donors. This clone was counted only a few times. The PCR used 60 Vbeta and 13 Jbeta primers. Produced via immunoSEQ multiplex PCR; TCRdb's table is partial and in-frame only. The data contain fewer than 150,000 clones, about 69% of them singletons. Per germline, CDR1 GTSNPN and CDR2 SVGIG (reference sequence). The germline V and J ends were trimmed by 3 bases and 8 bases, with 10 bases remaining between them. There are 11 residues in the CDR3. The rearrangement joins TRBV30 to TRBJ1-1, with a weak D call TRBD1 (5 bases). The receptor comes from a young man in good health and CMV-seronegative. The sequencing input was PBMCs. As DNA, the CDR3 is TGTGCCTGGAGCCAGGACAAAGAAGCTTTCTTT. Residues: CAWSQDKEAFF.